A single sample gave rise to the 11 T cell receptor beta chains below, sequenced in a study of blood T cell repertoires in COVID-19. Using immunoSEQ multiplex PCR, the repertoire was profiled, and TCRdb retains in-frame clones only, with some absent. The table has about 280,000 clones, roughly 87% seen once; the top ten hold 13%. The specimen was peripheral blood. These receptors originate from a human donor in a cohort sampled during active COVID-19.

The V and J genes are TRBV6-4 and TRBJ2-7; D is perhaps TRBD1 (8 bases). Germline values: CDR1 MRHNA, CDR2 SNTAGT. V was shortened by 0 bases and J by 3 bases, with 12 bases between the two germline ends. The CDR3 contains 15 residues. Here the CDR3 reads CASSDSDRDYYEQYF. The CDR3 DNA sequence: TGTGCCAGCAGTGACTCGGACAGGGACTACTACGAGCAGTACTTC.

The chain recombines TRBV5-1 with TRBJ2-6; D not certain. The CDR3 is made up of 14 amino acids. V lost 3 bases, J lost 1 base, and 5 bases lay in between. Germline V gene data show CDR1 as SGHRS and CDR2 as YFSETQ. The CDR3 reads CASSSVSGANVLTF. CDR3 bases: TGCGCCAGCAGCTCAGTATCTGGGGCCAACGTCCTGACTTTC.

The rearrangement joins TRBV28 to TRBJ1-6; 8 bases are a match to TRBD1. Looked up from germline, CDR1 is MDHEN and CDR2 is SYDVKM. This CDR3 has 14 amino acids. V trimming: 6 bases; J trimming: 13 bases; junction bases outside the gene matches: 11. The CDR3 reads CASRGDRSRGPLHF. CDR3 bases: TGTGCCAGCAGGGGGGACAGGTCCAGAGGGCCCCTCCACTTT.

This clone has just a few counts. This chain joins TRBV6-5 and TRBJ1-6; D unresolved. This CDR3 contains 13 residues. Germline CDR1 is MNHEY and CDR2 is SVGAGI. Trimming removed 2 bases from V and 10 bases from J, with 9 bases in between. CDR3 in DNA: TGTGCCAGCAGTTACGATCAGTGGTCACCCCTCCACTTT. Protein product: CASSYDQWSPLHF.

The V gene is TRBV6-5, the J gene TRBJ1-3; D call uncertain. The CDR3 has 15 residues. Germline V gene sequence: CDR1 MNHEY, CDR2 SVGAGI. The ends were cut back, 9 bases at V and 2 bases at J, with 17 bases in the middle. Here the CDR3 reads CASRGPHPAGNTIYF. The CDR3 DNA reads TGTGCCAGTCGTGGCCCACATCCCGCTGGAAACACCATATATTTT.

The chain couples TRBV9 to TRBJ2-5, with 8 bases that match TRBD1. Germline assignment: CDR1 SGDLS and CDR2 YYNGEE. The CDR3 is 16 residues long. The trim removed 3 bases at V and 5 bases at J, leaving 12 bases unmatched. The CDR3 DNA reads TGTGCCAGCAGCGCGTCCCTCAGGGGGCCGCGGGAGACCCAGTACTTC. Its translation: CASSASLRGPRETQYF.

CDR3 in amino acids: CASSLGGPQFF. The CDR3 DNA reads as TGTGCCAGCAGCCTCGGGGGGCCCCAGTTCTTC. The chain links TRBV3-1 (or the pseudogene TRBV3-2) to TRBJ2-1; D may be TRBD2 (7 bases). Between the trimmed V and J ends, which lost 4 bases and 13 bases, there was a span of 11 bases. The CDR3 has 11 amino acids. Germline V gives CDR1 LGHDT, CDR2 YNNKEL (reference sequence).

The CDR3, as DNA: TGTGCCAGCAGCCCCTCGATACTACAGTATTTT. Translation: CASSPSILQYF. This chain links TRBV7-2 with TRBJ2-3; D not resolved. This CDR3 spans 11 amino acids. CDR1 and CDR2 (germline): SGHTA, FQGNSA. Trimming shortened V by 5 bases and J by 12 bases, and 12 bases separated the two germline ends. Full variable domain (remainder filled in from reference TRBV7-2 and TRBJ2-3): GAGVSQSPSNKVTEKGKDVELRCDPISGHTALYWYRQSLGQGLEFLIYFQGNSAPDKSGLPSDRFSAERTGGSVSTLTIQRTQQEDSAVYLCASSPSILQYFGPGTRLTVL.

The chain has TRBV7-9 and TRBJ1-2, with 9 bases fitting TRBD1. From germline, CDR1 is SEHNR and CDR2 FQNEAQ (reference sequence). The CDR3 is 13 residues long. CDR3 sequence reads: CKWGTGSRYGYTF. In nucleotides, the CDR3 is TGTAAATGGGGGACAGGGAGCCGCTATGGCTACACCTTC. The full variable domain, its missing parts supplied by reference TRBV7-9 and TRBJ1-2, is DTGVSQNPRHKITKRGQNVTFRCDPISEHNRLYWYRQTLGQGPEFLTYFQNEAQLEKSRLLSDRFSAERPKGSFSTLEIQRTEQGDSAMYLCKWGTGSRYGYTFGSGTRLTVV.

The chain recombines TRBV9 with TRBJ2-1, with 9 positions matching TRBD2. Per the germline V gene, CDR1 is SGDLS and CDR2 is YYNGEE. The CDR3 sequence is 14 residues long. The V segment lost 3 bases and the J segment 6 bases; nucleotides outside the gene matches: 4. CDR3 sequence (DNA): TGTGCCAGCAGCGCCGGGACTAGCCTCAATGAGCAGTTCTTC. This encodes CASSAGTSLNEQFF.

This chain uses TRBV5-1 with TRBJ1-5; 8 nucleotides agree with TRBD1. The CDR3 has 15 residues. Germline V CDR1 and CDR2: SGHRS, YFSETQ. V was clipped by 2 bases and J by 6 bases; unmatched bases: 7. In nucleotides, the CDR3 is TGCGCCAGCAGCTTATCAGGGGGCTCAGGTCAGCCCCAGCATTTT. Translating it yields CASSLSGGSGQPQHF.